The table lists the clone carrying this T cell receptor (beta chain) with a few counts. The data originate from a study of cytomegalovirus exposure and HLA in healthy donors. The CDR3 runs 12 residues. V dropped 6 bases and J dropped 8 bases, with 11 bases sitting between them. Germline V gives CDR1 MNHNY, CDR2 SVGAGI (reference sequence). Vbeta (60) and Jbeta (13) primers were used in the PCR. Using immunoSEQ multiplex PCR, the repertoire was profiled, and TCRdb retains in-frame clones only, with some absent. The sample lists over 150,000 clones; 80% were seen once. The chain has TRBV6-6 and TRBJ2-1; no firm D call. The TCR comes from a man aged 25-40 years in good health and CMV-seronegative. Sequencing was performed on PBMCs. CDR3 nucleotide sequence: TGTGCCAGCAGCCTGGGCGACCATGAGCAGTTCTTC. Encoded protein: CASSLGDHEQFF.